Each of the 3 T cell receptor beta chains below was sequenced from the same sample in a study of T cell responses to AZD1222 COVID-19 vaccine. Sequenced by immunoSEQ multiplex PCR; TCRdb stores in-frame clones only, minus some. This sample has some 120,000 clones; around 83% occur once, and the top ten carry roughly 12%. The specimen comprised peripheral blood, sampled on day 0 of AZD1222 vaccination. Receptors were obtained from an adult in good health.

The chain recombines TRBV10-3 with TRBJ1-2; a weak D match, TRBD1 (6 bases). V lost 10 bases to trimming and J lost 4 bases, with 19 bases between them. CDR3 length: 14 residues. The germline V gene encodes CDR1 ENHRY and CDR2 SYGVKD. CDR3 amino acids: CATSSPQGLYGYTF. CDR3 in DNA: TGTGCCACCTCATCCCCACAGGGCCTCTATGGCTACACCTTC.

The chain combines TRBV11-3 with TRBJ1-1; D is ambiguous. This CDR3 has 13 residues. V lost 0 bases and J 7 bases, leaving 9 bases between the germline ends. Germline V gives CDR1 SGHNT, CDR2 YENEEA. CDR3 nucleotide sequence: TGTGCCAGCAGCTTAGATCGCGAACGTGAAGCTTTCTTT. This sequence encodes CASSLDREREAFF.

This clone was observed a few times. The chain's CDR3 is CASSLDSGSYEQYF. CDR3 DNA sequence: TGTGCCAGCAGCTTAGATAGCGGCTCCTACGAGCAGTACTTC. The rearrangement joins TRBV7-7 to TRBJ2-7; D perhaps matches TRBD2 (6 bases). Germline loops: CDR1 SSHAT, CDR2 FNYEAQ (reference sequence). V was clipped by 1 base and J by 0 bases, with 7 bases between them. CDR3 length equals 14 residues.